The rows below give T cell receptor beta chains drawn from one sample of a study of cytomegalovirus exposure and HLA in healthy donors. Only in-frame clones appear in the TCRdb table, and some are missing; sequencing was by immunoSEQ multiplex PCR. This sample has 95,000 to 100,000 clones, with roughly three quarters found just once. What was sequenced was PBMCs. The receptors here all came from a man aged 35-49 years in good health and CMV-seronegative. Each CDR3 is given with its conserved first and last residue.

v_call	j_call	cdr3_aa
TRBV10-3	TRBJ2-1	CAISSGTSGFSYNEQFF
TRBV5-4	TRBJ1-1	CASKVEGPSNTEAFF
TRBV6-5	TRBJ1-2	CASSFNVGQGLWGYTF
TRBV6-6	TRBJ1-1	CASREGTGTGTEAFF
TRBV5-3	TRBJ2-7	CARSLVGAEQYF
TRBV7-9	TRBJ2-7	CASSLRGRPPDF
TRBV27	TRBJ2-7	CASRAVRGEQYF
TRBV11-2	TRBJ2-3	CASSLTLAVTDTQYF
TRBV2	TRBJ1-2	CASRTGTVVGYTF
TRBV6-6	TRBJ2-1	CASSYGRGGYDEQFF
TRBV2	TRBJ2-7	CASSPPDLAPSEQYF
TRBV2	TRBJ1-3	CASSTGETGNTIYF
TRBV7-2	TRBJ2-6	CASFGGGSGANVLTF
TRBV11-2	.	CASSVDRAYEQYF
TRBV21-1	TRBJ2-1	CASSKDGAGGDEQFF
TRBV28	TRBJ1-1	CASSPTALNTEAFF
TRBV28	TRBJ2-7	CASSDYLAGMSSYEQYF
TRBV4-3	TRBJ1-2	CATKPGTLDGYGYTF
TRBV6-1	TRBJ2-3	CATGEGTDTQYF
TRBV2	TRBJ2-7	CASSRSVGYEQYF
TRBV28	TRBJ2-7	CASSHRYEQYF
TRBV6-5	TRBJ2-5	CASSYGAGGLRETQYF
TRBV30	TRBJ1-2	CAWSVRSYYTF
TRBV5-1	TRBJ1-2	CASSLVQSYGYTF
TRBV2	TRBJ1-1	CASREQVNTNQAFF
TRBV15	TRBJ1-5	CATSRDRGRHQPQHF
TRBV15	TRBJ2-5	CATSREATSVETQYF
TRBV29-1	TRBJ2-5	CSVVWGGAGQGAPETQYF
TRBV29-1	TRBJ2-1	CSVGSSGGAEQFF
TRBV18	TRBJ2-1	CASSPDFGSSEQFF
TRBV6-5	TRBJ2-2	CASSYSFNGELFF
TRBV4-1	TRBJ2-3	CASSQGQRYGTDTQYF
TRBV7-2	TRBJ2-7	CASSLLGLAGAEQYF
TRBV10-3	TRBJ1-2	CAIRRGQANYGYTF
TRBV10-2	TRBJ1-1	CASRLGQGSTEAFF
TRBV5-1	TRBJ2-3	CASSYIPGQGAVTDTQYF
TRBV28	TRBJ2-1	CASSVAGGRNNEQFF
TRBV29-1	TRBJ2-1	CSTGQGLNEQFF
TRBV11-2	TRBJ1-3	CASSSSDRDGNTIYF
TRBV7-8	TRBJ2-7	CASSLGTGGGSYEQYF
TRBV7-9	TRBJ2-3	CASSRRGTHTDTQYF
TRBV19	TRBJ2-3	CATGTRRSDTQYF
TRBV10-3	TRBJ2-2	CAISGGRTNTGELFF
TRBV5-1	TRBJ2-1	CASSLDPLRVLDEQFF
TRBV4-3	TRBJ1-5	CASSQDHRDQPQHF
TRBV23-1	TRBJ1-6	CATPQGPNSPLHF
TRBV18	TRBJ1-2	CASSPPGQQGSYTF
TRBV2	TRBJ2-3	CASSGTATNTQYF